This TCR beta chain was identified in a study of beta chain features in type 1 diabetes. The isolated RNA, all of it, was reverse transcribed, so expressed TCRB transcripts were what got sequenced. Only in-frame clones appear in the TCRdb table, and some are missing; sequencing was by immunoSEQ multiplex PCR. The sample shows under 550,000 clones, over 10% of them seen only once. Per the germline V gene, CDR1 is SGHVS and CDR2 is FQNEAQ. The CDR3 runs 16 residues. Averaging around 110 mL, one heparinised blood draw was given by each donor. In this sample, this clone turned up once. At one boundary the junction diverges from the germline segment, which might be a read error.

Specimen: naive CD4+ T cells from blood. This clonotype was obtained from a woman under 30 in good health. This chain connects TRBV7-8 to TRBJ2-2; possible D gene TRBD2, 7 bases. CDR3 in amino acids: CASSTGRGANTGELFF. The DNA of the CDR3 is TGTGCCAGCAGCACCGGACGGGGGGCGAATACCGGGGAGCTGTTTTTT. Based on the CDR3 plus reference TRBV7-8 and TRBJ2-2, the full variable domain is GAGVSQSPRYKVAKRGQDVALRCDPISGHVSLFWYQQALGQGPEFLTYFQNEAQLDKSGLPSDRFFAERPEGSVSTLKIQRTQQEDSAVYLCASSTGRGANTGELFFGEGSRLTVL.